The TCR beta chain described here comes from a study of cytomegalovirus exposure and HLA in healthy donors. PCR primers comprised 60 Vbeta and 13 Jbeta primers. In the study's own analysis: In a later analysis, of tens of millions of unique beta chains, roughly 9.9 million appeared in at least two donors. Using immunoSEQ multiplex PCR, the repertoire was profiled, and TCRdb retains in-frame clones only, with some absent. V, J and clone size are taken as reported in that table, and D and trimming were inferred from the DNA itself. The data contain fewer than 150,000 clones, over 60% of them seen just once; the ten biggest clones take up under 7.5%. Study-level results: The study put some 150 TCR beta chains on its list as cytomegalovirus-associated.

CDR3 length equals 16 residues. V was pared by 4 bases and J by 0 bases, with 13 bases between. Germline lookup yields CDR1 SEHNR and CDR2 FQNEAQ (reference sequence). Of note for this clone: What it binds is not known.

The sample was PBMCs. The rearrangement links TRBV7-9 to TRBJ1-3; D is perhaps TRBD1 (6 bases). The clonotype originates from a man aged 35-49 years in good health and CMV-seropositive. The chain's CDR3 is CASSSEGVSSGNTIYF. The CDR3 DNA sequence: TGTGCCAGCAGCTCAGAGGGGGTCAGCTCTGGAAACACCATATATTTT.